The 14 T cell receptor beta chains presented below share a single source sample, sequenced in a study of blood T cell repertoires in COVID-19. Assay used: immunoSEQ multiplex PCR; TCRdb lists only in-frame clones, some missing. The sample has some 330,000 clones, about 90% seen once. The sample taken for sequencing was PBMCs or T cells enriched from blood (not recorded which). The receptor set was obtained from a man between 25 and 39 years old who had recovered from COVID-19.

The V call is TRBV28, the J call TRBJ2-7, with 8 bases lining up with TRBD1. V lost 5 bases and J lost 3; bases outside the gene matches: 15. This CDR3 spans 17 amino acids. From germline, CDR1 is MDHEN and CDR2 SYDVKM. The CDR3 reads CASSTQIRGLLLYEQYF. In nucleotides, the CDR3 is TGTGCCAGCAGTACCCAAATCAGGGGGCTGCTTCTCTACGAGCAGTACTTC.

This clone has only one observation. The chain joins TRBV5-6 to TRBJ1-5; D might be TRBD1 (6 bases). CDR3 length: 15 amino acids. Trimming removed 4 bases at V and 3 bases at J, with 14 bases between. Germline lookup yields CDR1 SGHDT and CDR2 YYEEEE. The CDR3 sequence: CASSHEGGFNQPQHF. Written as DNA, the CDR3 is TGTGCCAGCAGCCATGAGGGGGGGTTCAATCAGCCCCAGCATTTT.

This chain connects TRBV10-3 to TRBJ1-2; possibly TRBD1 for D (5 bases). Germline V gene data show CDR1 as ENHRY and CDR2 as SYGVKD. The CDR3 totals 12 residues. The ends were cut back, 0 bases at V and 7 bases at J, with 6 bases in the middle. The chain's CDR3 is CAISESRGGYTF. The CDR3, as DNA: TGTGCCATCAGTGAGTCAAGGGGTGGCTACACCTTC.

V is TRBV29-1 and J is TRBJ2-7, with 10 bases aligning to TRBD1. This CDR3 is built from 12 residues. Trimming at V came to 4 bases and at J to 7 bases, leaving 4 bases not matched to a gene. Germline CDR1 and CDR2: SQVTM and ANQGSEA. CDR3 residues: CSVGQGAGEQYF. The CDR3 DNA follows: TGCAGCGTTGGACAGGGGGCGGGTGAGCAGTACTTC.

The rearrangement uses TRBV19 and TRBJ2-1; 8 bases are a match to TRBD2. Germline values: CDR1 LNHDA, CDR2 SQIVND (reference sequence). This CDR3 has 16 amino acids. V shed 6 bases, J shed 4 bases, and the junction held 11 bases outside the gene matches. CDR3 sequence reads: CASRPHFGGAYNEQFF. CDR3 DNA sequence: TGTGCCAGTAGACCCCATTTCGGGGGGGCTTACAATGAGCAGTTCTTC.

The genes are TRBV28 and TRBJ1-3, with D tentatively TRBD1 (5 bases). V gave up 6 bases and J gave up 4 bases, with 7 bases separating them. CDR3 length equals 12 residues. The V gene's germline CDR1 is MDHEN and CDR2 SYDVKM. The CDR3 DNA reads TGTGCCAGCAGGGGGCGGGGAAACACCATATATTTT. Amino acids: CASRGRGNTIYF. Variable domain in full (rest from reference TRBV28 and TRBJ1-3): DVKVTQSSRYLVKRTGEKVFLECVQDMDHENMFWYRQDPGLGLRLIYFSYDVKMKEKGDIPEGYSVSREKKERFSLILESASTNQTSMYLCASRGRGNTIYFGEGSWLTVV.

The chain couples TRBV5-4 to TRBJ2-3, with 13 bases matching TRBD2. Germline CDR1 reads SGHNT; CDR2 reads YYREEE (reference sequence). V lost 3 bases to trimming and J lost 4 bases; unmatched junction nucleotides: 2. This CDR3 has 15 residues. CDR3 residues: CASSWGLAGPDTQYF. DNA for the CDR3: TGTGCCAGCAGCTGGGGACTAGCGGGGCCAGATACGCAGTATTTT.

The chain links TRBV15 to TRBJ1-6, with D possibly being TRBD1 (5 bases). Germline CDR1 LNHNV, CDR2 YYDKDF (reference sequence). This CDR3 is built from 15 residues. V was trimmed by 6 bases and J by 7 bases, leaving 16 bases between them. The CDR3 coding sequence is TGTGCCACCAGTTTACTTGACAGATCAAATTCACCCCTCCACTTT. Protein sequence: CATSLLDRSNSPLHF.

The rearrangement links TRBV10-1 to TRBJ2-7, with TRBD1 identical over 8 bases. The CDR3 is made up of 15 amino acids. CDR1 is WNHNN, CDR2 SYGVQD, per germline (reference sequence). After removal of 3 bases from V and 4 bases from J, the junction contained 8 bases not matched to a gene. CDR3 nucleotides: TGCGCCAGCAGTGACCCTTCGACAGGGGCGTACGAGCAGTACTTC. Its protein is CASSDPSTGAYEQYF.

This rearrangement joins TRBV5-1 to TRBJ2-2; 8 nucleotides line up with TRBD1. J lost 5 bases, V lost 3 bases, and 3 bases had no gene match. This CDR3 is 14 amino acids long. The germline CDR1 and CDR2 sequences are SGHRS and YFSETQ. CDR3 protein: CASSWDRLTGELFF. CDR3 in DNA: TGCGCCAGCAGCTGGGACAGGCTTACCGGGGAGCTGTTTTTT.

A word on this clone: One end of the junction does not line up with germline, which may come from a read error. V gene TRBV3-1 (or the pseudogene TRBV3-2) combines with J gene TRBJ1-2, with TRBD1 as a possible D gene (5 bases). Per the germline V gene, CDR1 is LGHDT and CDR2 is YNNKEL (reference sequence). The CDR3 consists of 13 residues. DNA for the CDR3: TGTGCCAGCAGCCAGGACACCCGCCGGGAGCTACTTTTC. This encodes CASSQDTRRELLF.

This clone was seen a handful of times. The chain couples TRBV4-1 to TRBJ2-7; 9 bases are shared with TRBD1. Germline V CDR1 and CDR2: MGHRA, YSYEKL. V shed 0 bases and J 6 bases; nucleotides not matched to a gene: 6. The CDR3 covers 15 residues. Here the CDR3 reads CASSQDDRGASEQYF. CDR3 bases: TGCGCCAGCAGCCAAGATGACAGGGGGGCTTCCGAGCAGTACTTC.

The V and J genes are TRBV2 and TRBJ2-3; 10 bases match TRBD1. The CDR3 sequence is 17 residues long. The V segment lost 9 bases and the J segment 0 bases; nucleotides outside the gene matches: 12. Germline V gene sequence: CDR1 SNHLY, CDR2 FYNNEI. The CDR3: CASGGDRGPWSTDTQYF. The CDR3 region has the DNA TGTGCCAGTGGGGGGGACAGGGGACCTTGGAGCACAGATACGCAGTATTTT.

The rearrangement joins TRBV15 to TRBJ2-7; D is ambiguous. The CDR3 length is 14 residues. V gave up 1 base and J gave up 3 bases, with 10 bases separating them. Looked up from germline, CDR1 is LNHNV and CDR2 is YYDKDF (reference sequence). CDR3 residues: CATSRGLDHYEQYF. The CDR3 DNA sequence: TGTGCCACCAGCAGAGGACTCGACCACTACGAGCAGTACTTC.